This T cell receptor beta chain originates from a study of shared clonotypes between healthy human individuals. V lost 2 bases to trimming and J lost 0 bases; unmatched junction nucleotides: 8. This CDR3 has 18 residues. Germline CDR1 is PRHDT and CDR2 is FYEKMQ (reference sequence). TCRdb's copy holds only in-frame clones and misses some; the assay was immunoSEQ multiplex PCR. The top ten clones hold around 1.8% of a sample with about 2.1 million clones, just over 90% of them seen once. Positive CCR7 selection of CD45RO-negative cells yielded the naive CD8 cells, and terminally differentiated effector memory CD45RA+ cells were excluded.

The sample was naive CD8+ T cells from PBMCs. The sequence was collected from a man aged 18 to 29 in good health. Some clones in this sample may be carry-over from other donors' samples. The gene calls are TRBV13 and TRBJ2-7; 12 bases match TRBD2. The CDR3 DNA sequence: TGTGCCAGCAGCTTATTTAGACTAGCGGGAGAGAGCTCCTACGAGCAGTACTTC. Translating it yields CASSLFRLAGESSYEQYF.